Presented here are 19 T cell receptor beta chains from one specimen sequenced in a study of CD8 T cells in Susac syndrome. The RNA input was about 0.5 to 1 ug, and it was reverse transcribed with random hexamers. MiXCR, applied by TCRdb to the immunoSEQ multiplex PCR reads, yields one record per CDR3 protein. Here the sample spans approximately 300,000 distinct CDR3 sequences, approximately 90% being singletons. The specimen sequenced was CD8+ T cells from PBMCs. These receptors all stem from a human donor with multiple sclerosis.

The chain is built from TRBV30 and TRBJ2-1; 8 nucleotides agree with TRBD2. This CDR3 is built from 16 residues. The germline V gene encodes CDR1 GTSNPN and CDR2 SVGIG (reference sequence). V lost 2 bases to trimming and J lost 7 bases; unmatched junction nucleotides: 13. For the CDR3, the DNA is TGTGCCTGGAGTCCTTCTATCGGGAGGGCCGGAAATGAGCAGTTCTTC. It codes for CAWSPSIGRAGNEQFF.

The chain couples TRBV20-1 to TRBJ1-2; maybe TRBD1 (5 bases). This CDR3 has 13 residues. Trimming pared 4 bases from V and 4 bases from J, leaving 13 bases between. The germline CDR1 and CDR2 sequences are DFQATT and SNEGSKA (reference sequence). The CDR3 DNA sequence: TGCAGTGCTAAAAACCCAGGGAGCTATGGCTACACCTTC. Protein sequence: CSAKNPGSYGYTF.

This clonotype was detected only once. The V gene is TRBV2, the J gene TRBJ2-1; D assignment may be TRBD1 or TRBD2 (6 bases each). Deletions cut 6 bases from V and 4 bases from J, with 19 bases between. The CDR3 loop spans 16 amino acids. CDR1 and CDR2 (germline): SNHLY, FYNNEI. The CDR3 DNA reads TGTGCCAGCAGACCTCCGGGGGCGACCAAATACAATGAGCAGTTCTTC. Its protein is CASRPPGATKYNEQFF. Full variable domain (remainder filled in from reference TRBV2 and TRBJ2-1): EPEVTQTPSHQVTQMGQEVILRCVPISNHLYFYWYRQILGQKVEFLVSFYNNEISEKSEIFDDQFSVERPDGSNFTLKIRSTKLEDSAMYFCASRPPGATKYNEQFFGPGTRLTVL.

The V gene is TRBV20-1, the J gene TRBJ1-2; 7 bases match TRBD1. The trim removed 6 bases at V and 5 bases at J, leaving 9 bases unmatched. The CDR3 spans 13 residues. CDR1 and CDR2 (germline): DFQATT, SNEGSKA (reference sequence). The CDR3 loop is CSASRPRGYGYTF. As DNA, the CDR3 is TGCAGTGCATCGAGACCCAGGGGGTATGGCTACACCTTC.

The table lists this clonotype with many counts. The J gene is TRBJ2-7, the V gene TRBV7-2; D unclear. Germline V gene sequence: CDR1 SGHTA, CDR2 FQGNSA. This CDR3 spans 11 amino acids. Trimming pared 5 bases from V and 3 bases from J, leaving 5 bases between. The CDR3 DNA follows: TGTGCCAGCAGCCTCAACTACGAGCAGTACTTC. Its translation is CASSLNYEQYF.

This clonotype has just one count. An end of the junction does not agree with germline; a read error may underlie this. The CDR3 region is CANSYRTGGRETQYF. CDR3 coding DNA: TGTGCCAACAGTTACAGGACAGGGGGCCGGGAGACCCAGTACTTC. The rearrangement links TRBV6-2 or TRBV6-3 to TRBJ2-5; 11 bases fit TRBD1. Germline loops: CDR1 MNHEY, CDR2 SVGEGT. This CDR3 is built from 15 residues.

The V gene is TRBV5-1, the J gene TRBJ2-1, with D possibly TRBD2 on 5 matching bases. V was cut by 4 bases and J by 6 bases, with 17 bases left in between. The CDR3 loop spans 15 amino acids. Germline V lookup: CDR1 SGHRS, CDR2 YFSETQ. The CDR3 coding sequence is TGCGCCAGCAGCCCGGACTGGATCGAGGGCAATGAGCAGTTCTTC. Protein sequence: CASSPDWIEGNEQFF.

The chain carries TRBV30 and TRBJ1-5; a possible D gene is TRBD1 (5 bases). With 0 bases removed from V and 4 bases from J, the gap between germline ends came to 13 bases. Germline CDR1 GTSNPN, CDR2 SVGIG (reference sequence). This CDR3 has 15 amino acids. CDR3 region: CAWSVSSAGNQPQHF. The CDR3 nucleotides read TGTGCCTGGAGTGTATCGTCGGCAGGGAATCAGCCCCAGCATTTT.

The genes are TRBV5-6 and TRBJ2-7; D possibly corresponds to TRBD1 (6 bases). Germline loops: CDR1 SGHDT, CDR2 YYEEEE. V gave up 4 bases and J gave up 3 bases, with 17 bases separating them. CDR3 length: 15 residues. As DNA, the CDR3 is TGTGCCAGCAGCCGAGTGGGTACAGGGCGCTACGAGCAGTACTTC. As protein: CASSRVGTGRYEQYF.

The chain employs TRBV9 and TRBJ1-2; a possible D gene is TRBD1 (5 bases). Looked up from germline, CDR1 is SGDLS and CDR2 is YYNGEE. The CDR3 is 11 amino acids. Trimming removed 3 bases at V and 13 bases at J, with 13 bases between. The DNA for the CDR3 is TGTGCCAGCAGCGGTGGGGGGATCAGCACCTTC. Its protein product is CASSGGGISTF. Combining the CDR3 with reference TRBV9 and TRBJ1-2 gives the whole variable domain DSGVTQTPKHLITATGQRVTLRCSPRSGDLSVYWYQQSLDQGLQFLIQYYNGEERAKGNILERFSAQQFPDLHSELNLSSLELGDSALYFCASSGGGISTFGSGTRLTVV.

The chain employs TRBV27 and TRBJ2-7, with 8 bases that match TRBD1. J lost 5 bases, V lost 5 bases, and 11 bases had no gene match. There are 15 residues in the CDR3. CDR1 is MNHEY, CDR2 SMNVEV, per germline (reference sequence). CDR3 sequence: CASSALTGDRNEQYF. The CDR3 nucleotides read TGTGCCAGCAGTGCTCTGACAGGGGACCGGAACGAGCAGTACTTC.

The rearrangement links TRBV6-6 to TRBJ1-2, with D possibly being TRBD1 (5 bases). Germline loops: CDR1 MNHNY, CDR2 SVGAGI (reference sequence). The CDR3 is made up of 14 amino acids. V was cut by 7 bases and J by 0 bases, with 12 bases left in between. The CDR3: CASITGGANYGYTF. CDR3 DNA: TGTGCCAGCATCACGGGGGGGGCTAACTATGGCTACACCTTC.

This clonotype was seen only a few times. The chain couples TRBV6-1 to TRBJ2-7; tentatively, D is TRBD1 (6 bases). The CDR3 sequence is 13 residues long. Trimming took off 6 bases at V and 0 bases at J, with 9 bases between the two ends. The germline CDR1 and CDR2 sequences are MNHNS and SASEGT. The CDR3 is CASSQGYSYEQYF. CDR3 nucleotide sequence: TGTGCCAGCAGCCAGGGGTACTCCTACGAGCAGTACTTC.

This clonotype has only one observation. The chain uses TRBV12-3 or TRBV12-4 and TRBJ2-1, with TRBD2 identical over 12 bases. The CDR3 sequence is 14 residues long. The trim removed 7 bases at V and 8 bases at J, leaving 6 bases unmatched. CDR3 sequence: CASTSSGRADEQFF. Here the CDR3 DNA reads TGTGCCAGCACCTCTAGCGGGAGGGCCGATGAGCAGTTCTTC.

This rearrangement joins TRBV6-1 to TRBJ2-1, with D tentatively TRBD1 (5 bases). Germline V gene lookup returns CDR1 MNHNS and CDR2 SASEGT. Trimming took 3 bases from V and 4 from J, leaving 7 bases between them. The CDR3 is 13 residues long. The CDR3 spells CASSEDIYNEQFF. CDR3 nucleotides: TGTGCCAGCAGTGAGGACATTTACAATGAGCAGTTCTTC.

CDR3 nucleotide sequence: TGCGCCAGCAGCGCATCAGGCCCTAATGAAAAACTGTTTTTT. Residues: CASSASGPNEKLFF. The gene calls are TRBV5-1 and TRBJ1-4, with D uncertain. The ends were cut back, 4 bases at V and 3 bases at J, with 10 bases in the middle. Germline V gives CDR1 SGHRS, CDR2 YFSETQ. The CDR3 runs to 14 residues.

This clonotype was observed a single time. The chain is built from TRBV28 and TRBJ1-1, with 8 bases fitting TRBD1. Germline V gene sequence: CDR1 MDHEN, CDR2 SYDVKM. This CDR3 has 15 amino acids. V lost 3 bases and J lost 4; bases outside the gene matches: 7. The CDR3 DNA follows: TGTGCCAGCAGTTTCCCAGGGGGCGGGGGCACTGAAGCTTTCTTT. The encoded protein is CASSFPGGGGTEAFF.

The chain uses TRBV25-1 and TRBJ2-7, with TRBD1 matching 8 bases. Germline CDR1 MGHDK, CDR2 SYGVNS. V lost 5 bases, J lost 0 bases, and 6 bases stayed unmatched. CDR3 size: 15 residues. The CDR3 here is CASSFRGQGSYEQYF. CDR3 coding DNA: TGTGCCAGCAGTTTCCGAGGACAGGGCTCCTACGAGCAGTACTTC.

The CDR3 DNA sequence: TGTGCCTGGAACCTAGTACGCCCAGATACGCAGTATTTT. Encoded protein: CAWNLVRPDTQYF. The chain joins TRBV30 to TRBJ2-3, with D unresolved. V lost 4 bases and J 4 bases, leaving 12 bases between the germline ends. The CDR3 totals 13 residues. The germline CDR1 and CDR2 sequences are GTSNPN and SVGIG (reference sequence).